The rows below give T cell receptor beta chains drawn from one sample of a study of T cells after yellow fever vaccination. TCRdb redid the calling of the 5' RACE reads with MiXCR, one entry per CDR3 protein. The top ten clones hold roughly 19% of a sample with roughly 300,000 distinct CDR3 sequences, about 6.9% of them seen once. Here the sequenced sample was PBMCs, taken roughly 47 days after the first yellow fever vaccination. The receptors originated from a man aged 18-30 years who received the YFV17D yellow fever vaccine. The CDR3 runs from the conserved cysteine through the conserved F or W. The D gene is left open where the match is weak. Some rows have no size entry. The others give once, few or many, or a class for an expanded clone.

d_gene	v_gene	j_gene	abundance	CDR3nt	CDR3aa
TRBD2	TRBV7-2	TRBJ2-5	many	TGTGCCAGCAGCACGTCCGGGGCTAGCGGGGGGTGGGAGACCCAGTACTTC	CASSTSGASGGWETQYF
.	TRBV15	TRBJ1-5	.	TGTGCCACCAGCAGCCCGGGGCAGGTGGCGAGAGAACAGCCCCAGCATTTT	CATSSPGQVAREQPQHF
TRBD2	TRBV6-5	TRBJ2-1	many	TGTGCCAGCAGTTCCCTAGCGGGGGGGCTTGATGAGCAGTTCTTC	CASSSLAGGLDEQFF
.	TRBV29-1	TRBJ2-5	many	TGCAGCGTTGTGCCAGGCCAAGAGACCCAGTACTTC	CSVVPGQETQYF
.	TRBV9	TRBJ2-2	few	TGTGCCAGCAGCGTAGACGGGGGCACCGGGGAGCTGTTTTTT	CASSVDGGTGELFF
TRBD2	TRBV12-3/TRBV12-4	TRBJ2-2	.	TGTGCCAGCAGTCCGGGCGTAGCGGGGTACACCGGGGAGCTGTTTTTT	CASSPGVAGYTGELFF
.	TRBV19	TRBJ1-1	.	TGTGCCAGTAGTGCAGAGCAGGTTCTGAACACTGAAGCTTTCTTT	CASSAEQVLNTEAFF
.	TRBV30	TRBJ1-5	.	TGTGCCTGGAGTCGTGCAGGGAGCAATCAGCCCCAGCATTTT	CAWSRAGSNQPQHF
TRBD1	TRBV15	TRBJ1-1	few	TGTGCCACCAGCAGAGATCCAGGGGGAAGGAACACTGAAGCTTTCTTT	CATSRDPGGRNTEAFF
TRBD2	TRBV6-5	TRBJ2-3	many	TGTGCCAGCAGTTTCCGACGACTAGCGGGGGACACAGATACGCAGTATTTT	CASSFRRLAGDTDTQYF
TRBD1	TRBV5-1	TRBJ1-2	.	TGCGCCAGCAGCTTCCCGGGACAGGGTTCTCGGGGCATCTATGGCTACACCTTC	CASSFPGQGSRGIYGYTF
TRBD2	TRBV20-1	TRBJ2-3	few	TGCAGTGCTACGGATCCCCTAGCGGGGGGTTTCCTGACCACAGATACGCAGTATTTT	CSATDPLAGGFLTTDTQYF
TRBD1	TRBV29-1	TRBJ2-4	many	TGCAGCGTTGAGACAGGGGGACCCAGCCAGTACTTC	CSVETGGPSQYF
TRBD1	TRBV9	TRBJ1-4	few	TGTGCCAGCAGCGTGGACAGGGGGGAAAAACTGTTTTTT	CASSVDRGEKLFF
.	TRBV10-3	TRBJ2-4	few	TGTGCCATCTCGGAGGGAATACAGGATCAAAACATTCAGTACTTC	CAISEGIQDQNIQYF
.	TRBV20-1	TRBJ2-7	.	TGCAGTGCTACCCTCACCGGGCTATCTGCCGAGCAGTACTTC	CSATLTGLSAEQYF
TRBD2	TRBV18	TRBJ2-1	few	TGTGCCAGCTCACCATTATCGGGAGGGGTTAATGAGCAGTTCTTC	CASSPLSGGVNEQFF
.	TRBV28	TRBJ1-5	few	TGTGCCAGCAGTTTAAGGGGCCAGGGAGGGAATCAGCCCCAGCATTTT	CASSLRGQGGNQPQHF
.	TRBV12-3/TRBV12-4	TRBJ2-3	many	TGTGCCAGCAGTTCCCGCCGGGGGAACACAGATACGCAGTATTTT	CASSSRRGNTDTQYF
TRBD2	TRBV5-1	TRBJ2-3	few	TGCGCCAGCAGCCTAACGCTAGCGGGGGGGATCGCAGATACGCAGTATTTT	CASSLTLAGGIADTQYF
.	TRBV5-1	TRBJ2-5	few	TGCGCCAGCAGCTTCGGACGGATAAAAGAGACCCAGTACTTC	CASSFGRIKETQYF
.	TRBV4-1	TRBJ1-2	.	TGCGCCAGCAGCCAAGTAGTCACCCGAGGGGATGGCTACACCTTC	CASSQVVTRGDGYTF
TRBD2	TRBV11-2	TRBJ2-5	.	TGTGCCAGCAGCCATTCTAGCGGGGGGGCCCAGGAGACCCAGTACTTC	CASSHSSGGAQETQYF
.	TRBV4-3	TRBJ2-3	.	TGCGCCAGCAGCAAAGCCAGGGGCGATACGCAGTATTTT	CASSKARGDTQYF
.	TRBV6-6	TRBJ1-1	many	TGTGCCAGCAGTTACCTGGACACTGAAGCTTTCTTT	CASSYLDTEAFF
.	TRBV18	TRBJ2-7	few	TGTGCCAGCTCACCTCCCAGCGAACGTGACGAGCAGTACTTC	CASSPPSERDEQYF
.	TRBV9	TRBJ2-7	few	TGTGCCAGCAGCAACGGGGAAATCTACGAGCAGTACTTC	CASSNGEIYEQYF
TRBD1	TRBV7-9	TRBJ2-7	.	TGTGCCAGCAGCGGGGGGCGTGGGGACAGGGCCTACGAGCAGTACTTC	CASSGGRGDRAYEQYF
.	TRBV4-1	TRBJ2-7	.	TGCGCCAGCAGAGACCCACACTCCTACGAGCAGTACTTC	CASRDPHSYEQYF
.	TRBV6-5	TRBJ1-2	many	TGTGCCAGCAGTTATCAGGGGAACGGCTACACCTTC	CASSYQGNGYTF
TRBD2	TRBV2	TRBJ2-1	.	TGTGCCACCTCCGGGACTAGCGGGAGCAATGAGCAGTTCTTC	CATSGTSGSNEQFF
.	TRBV7-7	TRBJ2-1	few	TGTGCCAGCAGCCCGTCGCAGGGCTATGAGCAGTTCTTC	CASSPSQGYEQFF
.	TRBV20-1	TRBJ1-5	.	TGCAGTGCTATGTGGGGGACCGGTCAGCCCCAGCATTTT	CSAMWGTGQPQHF
.	TRBV4-3	TRBJ2-3	few	TGCGCCAGCAGCCAAGATAGGTCGTTTACTAGAAGCACAGATACGCAGTATTTT	CASSQDRSFTRSTDTQYF
.	TRBV7-8	TRBJ2-5	many	TGTGCCAGCTGGGGGGAGACCCAGTACTTC	CASWGETQYF
.	TRBV29-1	TRBJ1-1	.	TGCAGCGTTCGAGAACAGGGTAACACTGAAGCTTTCTTT	CSVREQGNTEAFF
TRBD1	TRBV6-4	TRBJ1-1	few	TGTGCCAGCAGTGACTCCTCAGGGGGGGAGGCTGAAGCTTTCTTT	CASSDSSGGEAEAFF
.	TRBV7-7	TRBJ2-5	few	TGTGCCAGCAGCCCCAACACTCAAGAGACCCAGTACTTC	CASSPNTQETQYF
.	TRBV7-6	TRBJ1-5	few	TGTGCCAGCAGCTTATGGTCAGGGATCAATCAGCCCCAGCATTTT	CASSLWSGINQPQHF
TRBD1	TRBV2	TRBJ1-5	few	TGTGCCAGCAGTGTTCCGGACAGGGGAAATCAGCCCCAGCATTTT	CASSVPDRGNQPQHF
.	TRBV10-3	TRBJ2-5	.	TGTGTCATCAGTGAGTCGACCAGGGGGGTGACCCAGTACTTC	CVISESTRGVTQYF
TRBD2	TRBV5-1	TRBJ2-5	few	TGCGCCAGCAGCTCCCAAGCGGGGCCCATCCAAGAGACCCAGTACTTC	CASSSQAGPIQETQYF
.	TRBV6-4	TRBJ2-1	many	TGTGCCAGCAGTGCCCGACATAGCTCCTACAATGAGCAGTTCTTC	CASSARHSSYNEQFF
.	TRBV10-3	TRBJ2-3	many	TGTGCCATCAGTGAGTCGGAGGCCAGGGATACGTGGCAGTATTTT	CAISESEARDTWQYF
.	TRBV11-1	TRBJ2-3	many	TGTGCCAGCAGCTTAAATGACAGGCTAATCACAGATACGCAGTATTTT	CASSLNDRLITDTQYF
TRBD1	TRBV5-1	TRBJ1-1	.	TGCGCCAGCAGCTCGAAGAAAGACAGGGAAGACACTGAAGCTTTCTTT	CASSSKKDREDTEAFF
TRBD1	TRBV6-1	TRBJ1-1	few	TGTGCCATCGGAGACTCCGGGACAGCAAATGTCAAAGCTTTCTTT	CAIGDSGTANVKAFF
.	TRBV11-2	TRBJ1-4	.	TGTGCCAGCAGCCCCGGGGAGCTTCGCCGTAATGAAAAACTGTTTTTT	CASSPGELRRNEKLFF
.	TRBV25-1	TRBJ2-3	many	TGTGCCAGCAGCACAGATACGCAGTATTTT	CASSTDTQYF
.	TRBV12-3/TRBV12-4	TRBJ1-1	many	TGTGCCAGCAGGGTGTCGGGATCGAACACTGAAGCTTTCTTT	CASRVSGSNTEAFF
.	TRBV29-1	TRBJ2-7	many	TGCAGCGTTCGGGACGAAGCCTACGAGCAGTACTTC	CSVRDEAYEQYF
TRBD2	TRBV12-3/TRBV12-4	TRBJ2-1	.	TGTGCCAGCAGTTTGAGTAGCGGGGGGCCGAGCTCCTACAATGAGCAGTTCTTC	CASSLSSGGPSSYNEQFF